This T cell receptor (beta chain) was identified during a study of CD8 T cells in Susac syndrome. About the study: Active disease was present in 5 or 6 of the sequenced Susac syndrome patients, and remission in fewer than 10. Blood was drawn from Susac syndrome patients while they were therapy-naive, on corticosteroids, or on intravenous immunoglobulin alone.

Random hexamers primed reverse transcription of about 0.5 to 1 ug RNA. The CDR3 of TCR beta was amplified by immunoSEQ multiplex PCR across 54 Vbeta and 13 Jbeta. TCRdb re-called the immunoSEQ multiplex PCR reads with MiXCR, one entry per CDR3 protein. The table lists about 130,000 distinct CDR3 sequences, approximately 95% of them singletons. Patients with Susac syndrome met diagnostic criteria that were recently defined for definite or probable disease. Sequenced material: CD8+ T cells from PBMCs. The clonotype originates from a human donor with Susac syndrome.

CDR3 nucleotide sequence: TGTGCCAGCAGCGGGAGACGGCGGGAGGAACCGATTAGCACAGATACGCAGTATTTT. Translated, it gives CASSGRRREEPISTDTQYF. The chain has TRBV7-9 and TRBJ2-3, with 8 bases identical to TRBD2. The CDR3 extends over 19 amino acids. Trimming cost V 5 bases and J 0 bases; bases outside gene matches: 16. From germline, CDR1 is SEHNR and CDR2 FQNEAQ (reference sequence).